One and the same sample provided the 5 T cell receptor beta chains below, sequenced in a study of blood T cell repertoires in COVID-19. The method was immunoSEQ multiplex PCR; TCRdb's version includes in-frame clones alone and lacks a portion of them. Among around 320,000 clones listed, 70% to 90% were seen once. Sequencing was carried out using peripheral blood. The receptors here all came from a human donor in a cohort sampled during active COVID-19.

The J gene is TRBJ1-1, the V gene TRBV12-3 or TRBV12-4; no clear D. CDR3 length: 13 residues. V was cut by 8 bases and J by 6 bases, with 16 bases left in between. The DNA of the CDR3 is TGTGCCAGCGGCGCCCTCAGCGGGGCTGAAGCTTTCTTT. Translated: CASGALSGAEAFF.

The J gene is TRBJ2-1, the V gene TRBV3-1 (or the pseudogene TRBV3-2); 10 bases are shared with TRBD2. V lost 1 base and J lost 1; bases outside the gene matches: 4. The germline V gene has CDR1 LGHDT and CDR2 YNNKEL (reference sequence). This CDR3 spans 17 amino acids. This CDR3 reads CASSQVIAGGSYNEQFF. CDR3 nucleotides: TGTGCCAGCAGCCAAGTAATAGCGGGGGGATCCTACAATGAGCAGTTCTTC.

The chain combines TRBV5-6 with TRBJ1-1; no clear D. From germline, CDR1 is SGHDT and CDR2 YYEEEE. The CDR3 has 16 residues. Trimming pared 1 base from V and 0 bases from J, leaving 13 bases between. CDR3 loop: CASSLRGFDMNTEAFF. CDR3 sequence (DNA): TGTGCCAGCAGCTTGAGAGGATTCGATATGAACACTGAAGCTTTCTTT.

The count of this clone is one. This chain links TRBV5-1 with TRBJ2-2; weak D call: TRBD2 (6 bases). Trimming shortened V by 2 bases and J by 6 bases, and 11 bases separated the two germline ends. The CDR3 sequence is 14 residues long. Germline V gives CDR1 SGHRS, CDR2 YFSETQ. DNA for the CDR3: TGCGCCAGCAGCTTTGGCAGGGAGGCCGGGGAGCTGTTTTTT. Encoded protein: CASSFGREAGELFF.

The chain combines TRBV12-3 or TRBV12-4 with TRBJ2-3; unclear D gene. The CDR3 totals 12 residues. Trimming took 7 bases from V and 6 from J, leaving 11 bases between them. The CDR3 DNA follows: TGTGCCAGCACTGGTGGTGAGGATACGCAGTATTTT. It specifies CASTGGEDTQYF.